The 24 T cell receptor beta chains given below trace back to one sample, sequenced in a study of beta chain features in type 1 diabetes. Study conclusions and caveats: There was a moderate but significant shortening of TCRB CDR3s in all four CD4+ subsets of Type 1 diabetes patients.

The whole isolated RNA underwent reverse transcription, so sequencing captured expressed TCRB transcripts. This table comes from immunoSEQ multiplex PCR, and its TCRdb copy is limited to in-frame clones, with some not included. Of roughly 260,000 clones in the sample, about a tenth were seen once. Which antigens these TCRs recognize remains unknown. Sequenced: naive CD4+ T cells from blood. These receptors came from a young man with type 1 diabetes.

The rearrangement links TRBV7-9 to TRBJ2-7; D is ambiguous. The CDR3 loop spans 14 amino acids. V was clipped by 3 bases and J by 2 bases, with 11 bases between them. The V gene's germline CDR1 is SEHNR and CDR2 FQNEAQ (reference sequence). The CDR3 spells CASSLQENTYEQYF. CDR3 DNA sequence: TGTGCCAGCAGCTTGCAGGAAAACACCTACGAGCAGTACTTC. The whole variable domain, remainder taken from reference TRBV7-9 and TRBJ2-7, is DTGVSQNPRHKITKRGQNVTFRCDPISEHNRLYWYRQTLGQGPEFLTYFQNEAQLEKSRLLSDRFSAERPKGSFSTLEIQRTEQGDSAMYLCASSLQENTYEQYFGPGTRLTVT.

The chain carries TRBV11-1 and TRBJ1-2; D gene uncertain. Germline V gene sequence: CDR1 SGHAT, CDR2 FQDESV (reference sequence). Trimming cost V 3 bases and J 4 bases, with 12 bases left between them. The CDR3 consists of 14 residues. The CDR3 loop reads CASSFTPGSYGYTF. Written as DNA, the CDR3 is TGTGCCAGCAGCTTCACCCCGGGAAGCTATGGCTACACCTTC.

This clone was picked up a small number of times. The J gene is TRBJ2-7, the V gene TRBV5-1; possible D gene TRBD2, 6 bases. This CDR3 comprises 13 residues. Germline CDR1 SGHRS, CDR2 YFSETQ. Trimming stripped 0 bases from V and 6 bases from J, with 10 bases between. The CDR3 here is CASSLGTGGEQYF. The CDR3, as DNA: TGCGCCAGCAGCTTGGGAACCGGGGGCGAGCAGTACTTC.

This clone was picked up a small number of times. CDR3 amino acids: CASSETGLAKNIQYF. The CDR3 DNA reads TGTGCCAGCAGTGAAACAGGGTTGGCCAAAAACATTCAGTACTTC. The chain is built from TRBV25-1 and TRBJ2-4; weak D call: TRBD1 (6 bases). The CDR3 sequence is 15 residues long. Germline CDR1 MGHDK, CDR2 SYGVNS. V dropped 2 bases and J dropped 1 base, with 9 bases sitting between them.

This clone was counted a few times. The chain employs TRBV11-2 and TRBJ2-7; 8 bases line up with TRBD1. With V trimmed by 5 bases and J by 9 bases, 12 bases remained unmatched. CDR1 SGHAT and CDR2 FQNNGV come from the germline V gene. The CDR3 contains 14 residues. CDR3 nucleotide sequence: TGTGCCAGCAGCCAACGGGACAGGCCCCACGGGCAGTACTTC. It encodes CASSQRDRPHGQYF.

The V and J genes are TRBV6-5 and TRBJ2-1; 11 bases align to TRBD2. The length of the CDR3 is 15 residues. Trimming removed 6 bases from V and 6 bases from J; junction bases left unmatched: 7. In germline, CDR1 is MNHEY, CDR2 SVGAGI. CDR3: CASSKTSGATNEQFF. Here the CDR3 DNA reads TGTGCCAGCAGCAAGACTAGCGGGGCAACCAATGAGCAGTTCTTC.

This clone was counted only a few times. This chain connects TRBV9 to TRBJ2-7; D may be TRBD1 (5 bases). Germline V gives CDR1 SGDLS, CDR2 YYNGEE. This CDR3 is 14 amino acids long. V was clipped by 0 bases and J by 1 base, with 8 bases between them. The CDR3 region is CASSVGPGSYEQYF. The CDR3 nucleotides read TGTGCCAGCAGCGTAGGCCCAGGGTCCTACGAGCAGTACTTC.

This chain connects TRBV18 to TRBJ2-6; 7 bases align to TRBD1. There are 18 residues in the CDR3. With 4 bases clipped from V and 0 bases from J, the junction kept 9 bases outside the gene matches. In germline, CDR1 is KGHSH, CDR2 LQKENI. Here the CDR3 DNA reads TGTGCCAGCTCACGTCCGGGACAGTCCACCTCTGGGGCCAACGTCCTGACTTTC. Amino acid sequence: CASSRPGQSTSGANVLTF.

This clone was found many times. The chain links TRBV13 to TRBJ2-7; no definite D call. V lost 3 bases to trimming and J lost 1 base, with 10 bases between them. The germline gives CDR1 PRHDT, CDR2 FYEKMQ (reference sequence). CDR3 length equals 14 residues. The CDR3 bases are TGTGCCAGCAGCTTGGTAATACAGTCCTACGAGCAGTACTTC. Protein product: CASSLVIQSYEQYF.

The rearrangement uses TRBV4-1 and TRBJ1-5; D uncertain. Germline V gene lookup returns CDR1 MGHRA and CDR2 YSYEKL. The CDR3 is made up of 15 amino acids. Deletions cut 2 bases from V and 7 bases from J, with 15 bases between. Here the CDR3 reads CASSQLAGSGQPQHF. The CDR3 DNA reads TGCGCCAGCAGCCAATTGGCCGGTTCAGGACAGCCCCAGCATTTT.

The rearrangement uses TRBV19 and TRBJ2-6; no definite D call. Trimming cost V 5 bases and J 0 bases, with 8 bases left between them. The CDR3 consists of 15 residues. Germline assignment: CDR1 LNHDA and CDR2 SQIVND (reference sequence). CDR3 DNA sequence: TGTGCCAGTAGTTCCCTGTCCTCTGGGGCCAACGTCCTGACTTTC. Residues: CASSSLSSGANVLTF.

This clone was observed a few times. The genes are TRBV25-1 and TRBJ1-6, with D possibly being TRBD1 (5 bases). From germline, CDR1 is MGHDK and CDR2 SYGVNS. The CDR3 contains 15 residues. V was shortened by 7 bases and J by 10 bases, with 20 bases between the two germline ends. CDR3: CASKDTSRLSSPLHF. CDR3 DNA sequence: TGTGCCAGCAAGGACACCTCCCGGCTTAGCTCACCCCTCCACTTT.

This clone has only a few counts. This chain links TRBV5-4 with TRBJ1-1; 8 bases are a match to TRBD1. V trimming: 4 bases; J trimming: 1 base; junction bases outside the gene matches: 6. The V gene's germline CDR1 is SGHNT and CDR2 YYREEE (reference sequence). This CDR3 has 15 amino acids. For the CDR3, the DNA is TGTGCCAGCAGCCCCAAAGACAGGGGGAACACTGAAGCTTTCTTT. Translating gives CASSPKDRGNTEAFF.

This clone came up a few times. This chain links TRBV7-2 with TRBJ2-1; the D gene is possibly TRBD2 (7 bases). There are 15 residues in the CDR3. From germline, CDR1 is SGHTA and CDR2 FQGNSA. The ends were cut back, 2 bases at V and 3 bases at J, with 11 bases in the middle. CDR3 sequence reads: CASSLLGGDYNEQFF. In DNA, the CDR3 is TGTGCCAGCAGCTTATTAGGGGGGGACTACAATGAGCAGTTCTTC.

The CDR3 region is CASSLVRGGGETQYF. The DNA of the CDR3 is TGTGCCAGCAGCTTAGTTAGGGGAGGGGGAGAGACCCAGTACTTC. The chain has TRBV11-2 and TRBJ2-5, with D maybe TRBD2 (7 bases). CDR1 and CDR2 from the germline V gene are SGHAT and FQNNGV. This CDR3 is built from 15 residues. The V end lost 1 base, the J end lost 4 bases, and 13 bases lay between the germline ends.

The chain links TRBV2 to TRBJ2-6, with D possibly TRBD2 on 5 matching bases. The CDR3 has 15 amino acids. Germline V CDR1 and CDR2: SNHLY, FYNNEI. V lost 7 bases and J lost 0, with 10 bases in between. The CDR3 DNA sequence: TGTGCCAGCAAGCCGGGATACTCTGGGGCCAACGTCCTGACTTTC. Translating gives CASKPGYSGANVLTF.

CDR3 protein: CASRQPGQGAYEQYF. The CDR3 DNA reads as TGTGCCAGCAGGCAACCGGGACAGGGAGCCTACGAGCAGTACTTC. This chain uses TRBV7-2 with TRBJ2-7; TRBD1 matches 9 bases. Germline V gene lookup returns CDR1 SGHTA and CDR2 FQGNSA. The CDR3 sequence is 15 residues long. With V trimmed by 6 bases and J by 2 bases, 8 bases remained unmatched. Using reference TRBV7-2 and TRBJ2-7 for the parts outside the CDR3, the full variable domain is GAGVSQSPSNKVTEKGKDVELRCDPISGHTALYWYRQSLGQGLEFLIYFQGNSAPDKSGLPSDRFSAERTGGSVSTLTIQRTQQEDSAVYLCASRQPGQGAYEQYFGPGTRLTVT.

This clone turned up a few times. The chain joins TRBV4-1 to TRBJ2-3; 8 bases are a match to TRBD1. The germline gives CDR1 MGHRA, CDR2 YSYEKL. J lost 3 bases, V lost 1 base, and 3 bases had no gene match. The CDR3 totals 15 residues. CDR3 in amino acids: CASSQGRQGTDTQYF. The CDR3 DNA is TGCGCCAGCAGCCAAGGCCGACAGGGGACAGATACGCAGTATTTT.

For the CDR3, the DNA is TGTGCCAGCAGTGCTGAGATGAACACTGAAGCTTTCTTT. This encodes CASSAEMNTEAFF. V gene TRBV2 combines with J gene TRBJ1-1; the D is unclear. Germline loops: CDR1 SNHLY, CDR2 FYNNEI. The V gene lost 4 bases and the J gene lost 0 bases, with 6 bases spanning the gap. The CDR3 is 13 residues long.

This rearrangement joins TRBV6-5 to TRBJ2-1; 14 nucleotides agree with TRBD2. The CDR3 runs to 14 residues. After removal of 5 bases from V and 9 bases from J, the junction contained 3 bases not matched to a gene. CDR1 is MNHEY, CDR2 SVGAGI, per germline. This CDR3 reads CASSRLAGGSEQFF. DNA for the CDR3: TGTGCCAGCAGTCGACTAGCGGGGGGGAGTGAGCAGTTCTTC.

The J gene is TRBJ1-1, the V gene TRBV7-3, with D possibly TRBD1 on 6 matching bases. V lost 4 bases and J lost 7, with 16 bases in between. The germline V gene has CDR1 SGHTA and CDR2 FQGTGA. This CDR3 has 14 amino acids. CDR3 sequence (DNA): TGTGCCAGCAGCTCCGCAGGGGCGCATAGTGAAGCTTTCTTT. This codes for CASSSAGAHSEAFF.

This clone was seen only a few times. V and J are TRBV25-1 and TRBJ2-3, with 7 bases lining up with TRBD2. Germline assignment: CDR1 MGHDK and CDR2 SYGVNS. There are 13 residues in the CDR3. The junction had 4 bases not matched to a gene; V was cut back by 7 bases and J by 3 bases. The CDR3 DNA sequence: TGTGCCAGCACCCGAGCGGGGACAGATACGCAGTATTTT. It encodes CASTRAGTDTQYF.

This clone showed up many times. The chain couples TRBV30 to TRBJ2-1; weak D call: TRBD1 (5 bases). The V end lost 0 bases, the J end lost 9 bases, and 6 bases lay between the germline ends. Germline V gene data show CDR1 as GTSNPN and CDR2 as SVGIG (reference sequence). The CDR3 sequence is 11 residues long. CDR3 sequence reads: CAWSVGAEQFF. Here the CDR3 DNA reads TGTGCCTGGAGTGTAGGGGCTGAGCAGTTCTTC.

This clone was seen a few times. The chain has TRBV4-2 and TRBJ2-3; no reliable D call. Trimming took off 3 bases at V and 6 bases at J, with 10 bases between the two ends. Germline CDR1 reads LGHNA; CDR2 reads YNFKEQ. The CDR3 consists of 13 residues. CDR3 sequence: CASSHPDKDTQYF. CDR3 coding DNA: TGTGCCAGCAGCCACCCCGACAAGGATACGCAGTATTTT.